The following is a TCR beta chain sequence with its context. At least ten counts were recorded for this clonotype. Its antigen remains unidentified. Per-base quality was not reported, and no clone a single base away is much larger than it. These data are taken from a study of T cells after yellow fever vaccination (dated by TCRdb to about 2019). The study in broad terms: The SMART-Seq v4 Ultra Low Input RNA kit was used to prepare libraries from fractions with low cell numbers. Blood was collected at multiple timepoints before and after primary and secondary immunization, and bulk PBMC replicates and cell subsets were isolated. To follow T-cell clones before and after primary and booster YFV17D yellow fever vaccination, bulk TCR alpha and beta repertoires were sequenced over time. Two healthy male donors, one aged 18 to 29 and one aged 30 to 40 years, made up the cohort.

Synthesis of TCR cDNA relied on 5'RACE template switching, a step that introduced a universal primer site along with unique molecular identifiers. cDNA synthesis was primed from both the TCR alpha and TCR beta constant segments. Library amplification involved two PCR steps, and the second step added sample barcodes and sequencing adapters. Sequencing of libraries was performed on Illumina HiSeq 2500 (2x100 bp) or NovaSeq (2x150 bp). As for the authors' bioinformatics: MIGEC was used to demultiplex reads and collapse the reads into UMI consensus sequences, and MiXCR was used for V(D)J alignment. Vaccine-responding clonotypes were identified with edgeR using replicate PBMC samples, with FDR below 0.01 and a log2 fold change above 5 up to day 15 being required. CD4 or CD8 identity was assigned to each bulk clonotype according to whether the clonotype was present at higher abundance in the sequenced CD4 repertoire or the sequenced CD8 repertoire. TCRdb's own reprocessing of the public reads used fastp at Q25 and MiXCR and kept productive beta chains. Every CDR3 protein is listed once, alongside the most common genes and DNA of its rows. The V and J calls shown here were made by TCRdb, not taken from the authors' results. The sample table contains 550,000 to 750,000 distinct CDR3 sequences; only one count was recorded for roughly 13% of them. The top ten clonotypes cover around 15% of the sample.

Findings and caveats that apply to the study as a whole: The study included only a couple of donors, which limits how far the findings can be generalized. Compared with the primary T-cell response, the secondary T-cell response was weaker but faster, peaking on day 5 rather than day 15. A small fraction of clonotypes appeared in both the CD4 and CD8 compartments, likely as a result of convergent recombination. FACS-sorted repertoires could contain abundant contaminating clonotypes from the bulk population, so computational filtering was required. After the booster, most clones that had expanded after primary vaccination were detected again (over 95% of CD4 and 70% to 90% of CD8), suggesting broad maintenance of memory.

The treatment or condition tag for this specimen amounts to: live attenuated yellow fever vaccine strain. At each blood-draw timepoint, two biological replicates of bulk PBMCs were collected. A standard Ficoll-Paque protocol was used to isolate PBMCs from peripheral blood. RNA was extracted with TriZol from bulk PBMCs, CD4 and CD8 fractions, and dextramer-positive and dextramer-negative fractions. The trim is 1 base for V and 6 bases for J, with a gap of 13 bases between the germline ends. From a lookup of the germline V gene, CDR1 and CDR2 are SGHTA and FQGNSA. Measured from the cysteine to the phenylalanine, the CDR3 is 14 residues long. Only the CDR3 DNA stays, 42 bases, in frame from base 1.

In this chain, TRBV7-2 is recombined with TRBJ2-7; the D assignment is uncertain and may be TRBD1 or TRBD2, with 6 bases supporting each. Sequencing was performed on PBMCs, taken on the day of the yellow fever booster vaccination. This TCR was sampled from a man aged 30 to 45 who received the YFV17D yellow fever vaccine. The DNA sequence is TGTGCCAGCAGCTTAGACTACGGGGGCCTCGAGCAGTACTTC. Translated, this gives CASSLDYGGLEQYF.